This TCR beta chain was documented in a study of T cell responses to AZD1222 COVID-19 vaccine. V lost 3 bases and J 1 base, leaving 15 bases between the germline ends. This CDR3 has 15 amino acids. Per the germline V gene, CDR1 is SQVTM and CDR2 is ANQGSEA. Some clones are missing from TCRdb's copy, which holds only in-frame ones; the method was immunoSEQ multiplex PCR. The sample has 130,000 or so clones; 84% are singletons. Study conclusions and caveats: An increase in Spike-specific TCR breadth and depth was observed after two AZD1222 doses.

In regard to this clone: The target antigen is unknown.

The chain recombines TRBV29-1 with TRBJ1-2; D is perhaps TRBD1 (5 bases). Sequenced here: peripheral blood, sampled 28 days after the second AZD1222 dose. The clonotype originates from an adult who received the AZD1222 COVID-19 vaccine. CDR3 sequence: CSVETRTPDNYGYTF. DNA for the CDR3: TGCAGCGTTGAGACCAGGACACCGGATAACTATGGCTACACCTTC.